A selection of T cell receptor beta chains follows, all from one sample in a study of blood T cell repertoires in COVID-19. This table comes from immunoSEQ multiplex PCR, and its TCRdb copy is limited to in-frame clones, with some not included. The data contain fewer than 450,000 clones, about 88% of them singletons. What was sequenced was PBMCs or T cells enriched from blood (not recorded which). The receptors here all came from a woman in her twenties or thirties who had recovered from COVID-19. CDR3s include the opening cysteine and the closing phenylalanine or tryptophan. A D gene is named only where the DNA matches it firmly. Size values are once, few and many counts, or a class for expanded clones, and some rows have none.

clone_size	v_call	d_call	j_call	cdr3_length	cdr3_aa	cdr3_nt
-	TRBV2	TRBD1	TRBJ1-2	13	CASSQGQGNGYTF	TGTGCCAGCAGCCAGGGACAGGGTAATGGCTACACCTTC
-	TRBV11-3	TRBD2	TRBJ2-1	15	CASSPSSGGVQGQFF	TGTGCCAGCAGCCCATCTAGCGGGGGAGTACAGGGGCAGTTCTTC
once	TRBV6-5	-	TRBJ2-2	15	CASSRSPPGTGELFF	TGTGCCAGCAGCCGCTCACCCCCGGGCACCGGGGAGCTGTTTTTT
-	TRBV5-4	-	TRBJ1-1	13	CASSFGGLTEAFF	TGTGCCAGCAGCTTCGGGGGGCTGACTGAAGCTTTCTTT
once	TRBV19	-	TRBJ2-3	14	CASSTSRIADTQYF	TGTGCCAGTTCAACTAGTCGAATCGCAGATACGCAGTATTTT
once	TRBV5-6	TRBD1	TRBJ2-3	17	CASSWGTGTGGTDTQYF	TGTGCCAGCAGCTGGGGGACCGGGACAGGGGGCACAGATACGCAGTATTTT
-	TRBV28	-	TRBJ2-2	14	CASSSGEYTGELFF	TGTGCCAGCAGTTCCGGGGAGTACACCGGGGAGCTGTTTTTT
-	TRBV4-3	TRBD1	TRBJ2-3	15	CASSQERGHGDTQYF	TGCGCCAGCAGCCAAGAAAGGGGGCACGGAGATACGCAGTATTTT
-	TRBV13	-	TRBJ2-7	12	CASSLAGDEQYF	TGTGCCAGCAGCTTAGCCGGGGACGAGCAGTACTTC
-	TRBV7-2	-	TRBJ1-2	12	CASSSDRDGYTF	TGTGCCAGCAGCTCAGACAGAGATGGCTACACCTTC
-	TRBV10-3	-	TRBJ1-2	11	CATDTTSGYTF	TGTGCCACGGACACCACCTCTGGCTACACCTTC
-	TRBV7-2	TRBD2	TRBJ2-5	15	CASPPGTGGWETQYF	TGTGCCAGCCCCCCGGGAACGGGGGGTTGGGAGACCCAGTACTTC
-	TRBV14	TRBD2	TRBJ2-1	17	CASSQPGLAGGRNEQFF	TGTGCCAGCAGCCAACCGGGACTAGCGGGGGGTCGGAATGAGCAGTTCTTC
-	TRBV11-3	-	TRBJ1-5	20	CASSLPCLWTKQRGNQPQHF	TGTGCCAGCAGCTTACCGTGCCTTTGGACAAAACAACGGGGCAATCAGCCCCAGCATTTT
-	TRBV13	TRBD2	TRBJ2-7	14	CASSPGGAPYEQYF	TGTGCCAGCAGCCCCGGGGGGGCTCCCTACGAGCAGTACTTC
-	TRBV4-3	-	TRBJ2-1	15	CASSQALSSYNEQFF	TGCGCCAGCAGCCAGGCCCTCAGCTCCTACAATGAGCAGTTCTTC
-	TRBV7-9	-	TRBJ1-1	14	CASSTTGKNTEAFF	TGTGCCAGCAGCACGACAGGAAAGAACACTGAAGCTTTCTTT
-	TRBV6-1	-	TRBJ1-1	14	CASSEGGGPTEAFF	TGTGCCAGCAGTGAAGGGGGAGGGCCCACTGAAGCTTTCTTT
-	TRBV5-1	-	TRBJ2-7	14	CASSLSGSSYEQYF	TGCGCCAGCAGCTTGTCAGGATCAAGCTACGAGCAGTACTTC
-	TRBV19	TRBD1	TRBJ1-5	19	CASSIRQGQGEILGQPQHF	TGTGCCAGTAGTATCCGGCAGGGACAGGGGGAAATTTTGGGACAGCCCCAGCATTTT
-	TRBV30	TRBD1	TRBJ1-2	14	CAYVRQGETSGYTF	TGTGCCTATGTACGACAGGGGGAAACCTCTGGCTACACCTTC
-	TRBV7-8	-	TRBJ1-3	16	CASSLATQDSGNTIYF	TGTGCCAGCAGCTTAGCGACACAGGACTCTGGAAACACCATATATTTT
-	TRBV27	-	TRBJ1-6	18	CASSLRGSSSSYNSPLHF	TGTGCCAGCAGTTTAAGGGGGAGTTCTAGCTCCTATAATTCACCCCTCCACTTT
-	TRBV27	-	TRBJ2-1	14	CASSLAGWGNEQFF	TGTGCCAGCAGTTTGGCAGGGTGGGGCAATGAGCAGTTCTTC
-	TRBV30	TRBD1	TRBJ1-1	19	CAWSVRGWGQLRRDTEAFF	TGTGCCTGGAGTGTACGAGGTTGGGGACAGCTCCGAAGGGACACTGAAGCTTTCTTT
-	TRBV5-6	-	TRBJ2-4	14	CASSRDSAKNIQYF	TGTGCCAGCAGCCGGGACTCCGCCAAAAACATTCAGTACTTC
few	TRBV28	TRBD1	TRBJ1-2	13	CASSWTGWSGYTF	TGTGCCAGCAGTTGGACAGGCTGGTCTGGCTACACCTTC
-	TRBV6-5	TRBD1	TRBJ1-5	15	CASAAGGWSNQPQHF	TGTGCCAGTGCGGCAGGGGGCTGGAGCAATCAGCCCCAGCATTTT
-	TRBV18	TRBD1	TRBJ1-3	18	CASSPLQPGQISGNTIYF	TGTGCCAGCTCACCTCTTCAGCCGGGACAGATCTCTGGAAACACCATATATTTT
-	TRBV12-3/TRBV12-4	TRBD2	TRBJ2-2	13	CAPSGGVAGELFF	TGTGCCCCCTCCGGGGGGGTCGCCGGGGAGCTGTTTTTT
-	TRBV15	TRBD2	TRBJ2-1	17	CATSRDVSGGAGNEQFF	TGTGCCACCAGCAGAGATGTGAGCGGGGGCGCCGGTAATGAGCAGTTCTTC
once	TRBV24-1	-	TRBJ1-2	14	CATSDAGRVGGYTF	TGTGCCACCAGTGACGCGGGAAGGGTAGGCGGCTACACCTTC
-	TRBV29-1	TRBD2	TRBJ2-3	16	CSVDRQRGPRTDTQYF	TGCAGCGTTGATAGGCAGCGGGGTCCCCGCACAGATACGCAGTATTTT
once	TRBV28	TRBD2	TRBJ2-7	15	CASSLAGLGWGEQYF	TGTGCCAGCAGTTTAGCCGGACTAGGGTGGGGCGAGCAGTACTTC
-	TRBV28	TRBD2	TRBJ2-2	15	CASRASGGATGELFF	TGTGCCAGCAGGGCTAGCGGGGGGGCCACCGGGGAGCTGTTTTTT
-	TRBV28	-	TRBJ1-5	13	CASRPYLRLSQHF	TGTGCCAGCCGTCCATATCTGAGGTTGTCCCAGCATTTT
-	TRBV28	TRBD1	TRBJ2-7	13	CASSLTGAYEQYF	TGTGCCAGCAGTTTAACAGGGGCCTACGAGCAGTACTTC
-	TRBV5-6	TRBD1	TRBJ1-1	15	CASSSTGGDVTEAFF	TGTGCCAGCAGCTCCACAGGGGGCGATGTCACTGAAGCTTTCTTT
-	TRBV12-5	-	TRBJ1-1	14	CASGPKDRYTEAFF	TGTGCTAGTGGTCCAAAAGACAGATACACTGAAGCTTTCTTT
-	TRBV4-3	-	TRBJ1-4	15	CASSPKEGRNEKLFF	TGCGCCAGCAGCCCCAAGGAGGGTAGAAATGAAAAACTGTTTTTT
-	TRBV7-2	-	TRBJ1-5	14	CASSSRGDNQPQHF	TGTGCCAGCAGCTCCCGGGGTGACAATCAGCCCCAGCATTTT
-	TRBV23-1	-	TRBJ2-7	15	CASSHSPDRSHEQYF	TGCGCCAGCAGTCATTCCCCCGACAGGTCCCACGAGCAGTACTTC
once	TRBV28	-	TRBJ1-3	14	CASSIQTSGNTIYF	TGTGCCAGCAGCATACAGACCTCTGGAAACACCATATATTTT
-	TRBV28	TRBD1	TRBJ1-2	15	CASRLGTGRFYGYTF	TGTGCCAGCAGGCTTGGGACAGGTCGGTTCTATGGCTACACCTTC
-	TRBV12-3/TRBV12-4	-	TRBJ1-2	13	CASSLDRVYGYTF	TGTGCCAGCAGTTTAGACAGGGTCTATGGCTACACCTTC
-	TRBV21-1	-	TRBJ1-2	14	CASSSGTPNYGYTF	TGTGCCAGCAGCTCCGGGACACCGAACTATGGCTACACCTTC
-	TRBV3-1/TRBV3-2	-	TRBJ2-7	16	CASSQVGQASSYEQYF	TGTGCCAGCAGCCAAGTTGGTCAGGCGAGCTCCTACGAGCAGTACTTC
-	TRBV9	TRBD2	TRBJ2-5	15	CASSVAGLAGETQYF	TGTGCCAGCAGCGTAGCGGGGCTAGCGGGGGAGACCCAGTACTTC